Below, 24 T cell receptor beta chains from the same sample are listed, as sequenced in a study of blood T cell repertoires in COVID-19. Using immunoSEQ multiplex PCR, the repertoire was profiled, and TCRdb retains in-frame clones only, with some absent. The sample holds around 190,000 clones, about 70% seen once. Sequencing used peripheral blood. The source of these receptors is a woman aged 50 to 60 with active or convalescent COVID-19.

Only a few counts were recorded for this clone. The chain couples TRBV29-1 to TRBJ2-1, with 8 nucleotides matching TRBD1. The CDR3 is made up of 12 amino acids. Germline V gene sequence: CDR1 SQVTM, CDR2 ANQGSEA. V lost 7 bases, J lost 4 bases, and 3 bases stayed unmatched. The CDR3 is CSAGQGYNEQFF. The CDR3 bases are TGCAGCGCCGGACAGGGTTACAATGAGCAGTTCTTC.

This clone occurred once. This rearrangement joins TRBV6-2 or TRBV6-3 to TRBJ2-5; 8 bases are shared with TRBD1. V gave up 7 bases and J gave up 3 bases; unmatched junction bases: 4. Germline values: CDR1 MNHEY, CDR2 SVGEGT. CDR3 length: 13 amino acids. The CDR3 DNA reads TGTGCCAGCACCCCACAGGGGGAAGAGACCCAGTACTTC. Translating gives CASTPQGEETQYF.

V usage is TRBV4-2 and J usage is TRBJ1-6; D not resolved. Germline V gives CDR1 LGHNA, CDR2 YNFKEQ. This CDR3 region has 16 residues. Between the trimmed V and J ends, which lost 0 bases and 9 bases, there was a span of 15 bases. The CDR3 reads CASSQDRGGMVSPLHF. DNA for the CDR3: TGTGCCAGCAGCCAAGATCGAGGAGGGATGGTTTCACCCCTCCACTTT.

The chain links TRBV4-3 to TRBJ2-3, with D perhaps TRBD1 (5 bases). Germline V lookup: CDR1 LGHNA, CDR2 YSLEER. This CDR3 comprises 15 residues. The V and J ends lost 0 bases and 2 bases respectively, with 9 bases between them. The CDR3, as DNA: TGCGCCAGCAGCCAAGATGGGGCCCTCACAGATACGCAGTATTTT. It yields the protein CASSQDGALTDTQYF.

As regards this clone: This sample includes further DNA sequences coding for the same CDR3. The V call is TRBV7-3, the J call TRBJ2-1; perhaps TRBD1 as D (5 bases). Between the trimmed V and J ends, which lost 1 base and 7 bases, there was a span of 8 bases. There are 13 residues in the CDR3. Germline values: CDR1 SGHTA, CDR2 FQGTGA. The CDR3 region has the DNA TGTGCCAGCAGCTTAAGTAGGGGAAATGAGCAGTTCTTC. This gives the protein CASSLSRGNEQFF.

The rearrangement joins TRBV27 to TRBJ1-2, with 7 positions matching TRBD1. From germline, CDR1 is MNHEY and CDR2 SMNVEV (reference sequence). V lost 3 bases and J lost 4; bases outside the gene matches: 8. The CDR3 is 15 amino acids. The DNA for the CDR3 is TGTGCCAGCAGTTTTCGGACAGGAGGGGGCTATGGCTACACCTTC. Its protein is CASSFRTGGGYGYTF.

The chain employs TRBV18 and TRBJ2-1; TRBD2 matches at 13 bases. The ends lost 2 bases at V and 7 bases at J; junction bases unmatched: 8. This CDR3 has 17 residues. Germline assignment: CDR1 KGHSH and CDR2 LQKENI. CDR3 in DNA: TGTGCCAGCTCACCAAGGATGGCGACTAGCGGGGGGAATGAGCAGTTCTTC. This encodes CASSPRMATSGGNEQFF.

The chain carries TRBV20-1 and TRBJ2-1; D is perhaps TRBD1 (8 bases). The CDR3 covers 15 residues. Trimming shortened V by 3 bases and J by 7 bases, and 19 bases separated the two germline ends. CDR1 DFQATT and CDR2 SNEGSKA come from the germline V gene (reference sequence). CDR3 in amino acids: CSASLGQGGNNEQFF. The CDR3 DNA sequence: TGCAGTGCTAGTCTCGGACAGGGAGGGAATAATGAGCAGTTCTTC.

The rearrangement joins TRBV19 to TRBJ2-3; D might be TRBD2 (6 bases). Germline values: CDR1 LNHDA, CDR2 SQIVND (reference sequence). The length of the CDR3 is 17 residues. Trimming took off 5 bases at V and 4 bases at J, with 22 bases between the two ends. The chain's CDR3 is CASSRGRTTVAPDTQYF. CDR3 nucleotide sequence: TGTGCCAGTAGTCGGGGGAGGACAACAGTAGCCCCAGATACGCAGTATTTT.

The chain uses TRBV11-3 and TRBJ1-1; tentative D call: TRBD1 (5 bases). The V and J ends lost 0 bases and 8 bases respectively, with 10 bases between them. The CDR3 sequence is 13 residues long. Germline V gene sequence: CDR1 SGHNT, CDR2 YENEEA. The CDR3 spells CASSLEGQGEAFF. DNA of the CDR3: TGTGCCAGCAGCTTAGAGGGGCAGGGAGAAGCTTTCTTT.

The chain combines TRBV29-1 with TRBJ1-4; 11 bases align to TRBD1. The CDR3 totals 14 residues. CDR1 and CDR2 from the germline V gene are SQVTM and ANQGSEA. With V trimmed by 4 bases and J by 7 bases, 5 bases remained unmatched. As DNA, the CDR3 is TGCAGCGTTGGGACAGGGGGCGGGAGTGAAAAACTGTTTTTT. Translating it yields CSVGTGGGSEKLFF.

The chain links TRBV28 to TRBJ1-1; the D is unclear. CDR3 length: 12 amino acids. Per the germline V gene, CDR1 is MDHEN and CDR2 is SYDVKM. Trimming stripped 8 bases from V and 4 bases from J, with 11 bases between. The CDR3 nucleotides are TGTGCCAGCGGCAAAAGTGCCACTGAAGCTTTCTTT. Protein: CASGKSATEAFF.

The V gene is TRBV25-1, the J gene TRBJ1-1; tentative D call: TRBD1 (5 bases). The CDR3 spans 12 residues. Germline V lookup: CDR1 MGHDK, CDR2 SYGVNS. Trimming left V 1 base short and J 11 bases short, with 11 bases between. The CDR3 is CASSEFGAPAFF. In nucleotides, the CDR3 is TGTGCCAGCAGTGAATTTGGGGCGCCGGCTTTCTTT.

V and J are TRBV3-1 (or the pseudogene TRBV3-2) and TRBJ1-1; the D gene is possibly TRBD1 (6 bases). V lost 4 bases and J 4 bases, leaving 13 bases between the germline ends. This CDR3 has 14 amino acids. CDR1 and CDR2 (germline): LGHDT, YNNKEL (reference sequence). CDR3 amino acids: CASSPRGGSTEAFF. CDR3 sequence (DNA): TGTGCCAGCAGCCCCAGGGGAGGGAGCACTGAAGCTTTCTTT.

The chain uses TRBV5-1 and TRBJ1-1, with a possible D match to TRBD1 (6 bases). V lost 0 bases to trimming and J lost 4 bases, with 13 bases between them. CDR1 and CDR2 from the germline V gene are SGHRS and YFSETQ. This CDR3 has 15 residues. CDR3 in DNA: TGCGCCAGCAGCTTGGAGGCAGGGGTGGCCACTGAAGCTTTCTTT. The encoded protein is CASSLEAGVATEAFF. The full variable domain, its missing parts supplied by reference TRBV5-1 and TRBJ1-1, is KAGVTQTPRYLIKTRGQQVTLSCSPISGHRSVSWYQQTPGQGLQFLFEYFSETQRNKGNFPGRFSGRQFSNSRSEMNVSTLELGDSALYLCASSLEAGVATEAFFGQGTRLTVV.

The chain carries TRBV5-5 and TRBJ1-6; D might be TRBD1 (6 bases). This CDR3 has 15 residues. Trimming cost V 3 bases and J 8 bases, with 15 bases left between them. CDR1 and CDR2 from the germline V gene are SGHKS and YYEKEE (reference sequence). CDR3 in amino acids: CASSSRGGDDSPLHF. CDR3 in DNA: TGTGCCAGCAGCTCCCGAGGGGGGGATGATTCACCCCTCCACTTT.

This clone was counted between two and nine times. The rearrangement links TRBV7-2 to TRBJ2-1; D not certain. Germline-derived CDR1 and CDR2 are SGHTA and FQGNSA. The ends were cut back, 3 bases at V and 4 bases at J, with 7 bases in the middle. CDR3 size: 13 residues. CDR3 DNA: TGTGCCAGCAGCTTGACACGGTACAATGAGCAGTTCTTC. It codes for CASSLTRYNEQFF.

The chain employs TRBV7-2 and TRBJ2-1; 11 nucleotides line up with TRBD1. This CDR3 region has 16 residues. Trimming cost V 6 bases and J 7 bases; bases outside gene matches: 11. Per germline, CDR1 SGHTA and CDR2 FQGNSA. The CDR3 loop reads CASRTRRTGGTNEQFF. CDR3 coding DNA: TGTGCCAGCAGAACCCGCCGGACAGGGGGCACGAATGAGCAGTTCTTC.

The chain recombines TRBV15 with TRBJ1-2; the D is unclear. Deletions cut 3 bases from V and 4 bases from J, with 12 bases between. This CDR3 has 14 amino acids. Germline CDR1 and CDR2: LNHNV and YYDKDF (reference sequence). DNA of the CDR3: TGTGCCACCAGCAGTGGGAGGGTTGGCTATGGCTACACCTTC. Amino acids: CATSSGRVGYGYTF. Full variable domain (remainder filled in from reference TRBV15 and TRBJ1-2): DAMVIQNPRYQVTQFGKPVTLSCSQTLNHNVMYWYQQKSSQAPKLLFHYYDKDFNNEADTPDNFQSRRPNTSFCFLDIRSPGLGDTAMYLCATSSGRVGYGYTFGSGTRLTVV.

V and J are TRBV29-1 and TRBJ2-2; 7 nucleotides line up with TRBD2. V lost 7 bases to trimming and J lost 6 bases; unmatched junction nucleotides: 5. This CDR3 spans 12 amino acids. Germline V lookup: CDR1 SQVTM, CDR2 ANQGSEA. The CDR3 reads CSGGAGAGELFF. CDR3 nucleotide sequence: TGCAGCGGGGGCGCGGGGGCCGGGGAGCTGTTTTTT.

A few counts support this clone. The identical CDR3 is also encoded by other nucleotide sequences in the sample. The DNA of the CDR3 is TGTGCCAGCAGCTTAGTACTAGCGGATACGCAGTATTTT. Translation gives CASSLVLADTQYF. The chain couples TRBV11-2 to TRBJ2-3; TRBD2 matches at 7 bases. V was pared by 1 base and J by 6 bases, with 1 base of the junction left unmatched. Germline V gene data show CDR1 as SGHAT and CDR2 as FQNNGV. The CDR3 contains 13 residues.

This clone was observed a handful of times. This sequence joins TRBV18 and TRBJ1-1, with D unresolved. The CDR3 spans 13 residues. Trimming removed 3 bases at V and 10 bases at J, with 15 bases between. Looked up from germline, CDR1 is KGHSH and CDR2 is LQKENI. CDR3 bases: TGTGCCAGCTCACCTTCTGAGGGTTGGGGAGCTTTCTTT. This gives the protein CASSPSEGWGAFF.

The V and J genes are TRBV6-1 and TRBJ1-6; the D gene is possibly TRBD1 (5 bases). Trimming pared 2 bases from V and 5 bases from J, leaving 13 bases between. The CDR3 is 16 residues long. The germline V gene encodes CDR1 MNHNS and CDR2 SASEGT. Here the CDR3 DNA reads TGTGCCAGCAGTGAATTAGCGGGACGTAATAATTCACCCCTCCACTTT. It encodes CASSELAGRNNSPLHF.

V is TRBV6-6 and J is TRBJ1-1; no reliable D call. Per germline, CDR1 MNHNY and CDR2 SVGAGI (reference sequence). Trimming left V 8 bases short and J 1 base short, with 14 bases between. This CDR3 is built from 14 residues. CDR3 sequence (DNA): TGTGCCAGCCCCGGGGAGGGTCAGAACACTGAAGCTTTCTTT. Protein product: CASPGEGQNTEAFF.